Following are 8 T cell receptor beta chains from one sample sequenced in a study of cytomegalovirus exposure and HLA in healthy donors. Assay used: immunoSEQ multiplex PCR; TCRdb lists only in-frame clones, some missing. The repertoire holds 150,000 to 200,000 clones, with more than 80% as singletons. The sample consisted of PBMCs. All receptors derive from a young woman in good health and CMV-seropositive.

This clone was observed a single time. This rearrangement joins TRBV28 to TRBJ1-3, with D perhaps TRBD1 (6 bases). V gave up 5 bases and J gave up 3 bases, with 8 bases separating them. Germline V gene lookup returns CDR1 MDHEN and CDR2 SYDVKM. The CDR3 extends over 13 amino acids. The CDR3 loop reads CASSPGVGNTIYF. CDR3 DNA: TGTGCCAGCAGTCCAGGGGTTGGAAACACCATATATTTT.

The rearrangement joins TRBV7-9 to TRBJ2-5, with a weak D call TRBD1 (5 bases). In germline, CDR1 is SEHNR, CDR2 FQNEAQ (reference sequence). CDR3 length: 15 amino acids. The V end was cut by 1 base, the J end by 5 bases, with 14 bases between. The CDR3 region has the DNA TGTGCCAGCAGCTTAGGACCCCCCAGGGTGGAGACCCAGTACTTC. It encodes CASSLGPPRVETQYF. Looking up the rest from reference TRBV7-9 and TRBJ2-5 gives the full variable domain: DTGVSQNPRHKITKRGQNVTFRCDPISEHNRLYWYRQTLGQGPEFLTYFQNEAQLEKSRLLSDRFSAERPKGSFSTLEIQRTEQGDSAMYLCASSLGPPRVETQYFGPGTRLLVL.

The rearrangement uses TRBV6-1 and TRBJ1-3, with a possible D match to TRBD1 (5 bases). Germline V gene sequence: CDR1 MNHNS, CDR2 SASEGT. The CDR3 consists of 15 residues. V lost 1 base and J lost 0, with 7 bases in between. This chain's CDR3 is CASSEGDFSGNTIYF. In DNA form, the CDR3 reads TGTGCCAGCAGTGAAGGGGACTTCTCTGGAAACACCATATATTTT.

The table lists this clone with a count of one. The chain combines TRBV12-5 with TRBJ1-4, with 8 bases identical to TRBD1. Germline V gene sequence: CDR1 LGHNT, CDR2 FRNRAP. The trim removed 4 bases at V and 1 base at J, leaving 2 bases unmatched. This CDR3 comprises 15 residues. This chain's CDR3 is CASGWGTGTNEKLFF. In DNA form, the CDR3 reads TGTGCTAGTGGTTGGGGGACAGGAACTAATGAAAAACTGTTTTTT.

The J gene is TRBJ1-1, the V gene TRBV7-8; no reliable D call. V was shortened by 1 base and J by 6 bases, with 12 bases between the two germline ends. Germline V gene lookup returns CDR1 SGHVS and CDR2 FQNEAQ. This CDR3 is 14 amino acids long. CDR3 coding DNA: TGTGCCAGCAGCTTAGACCCCATGGGCGCTGAAGCTTTCTTT. Translation gives CASSLDPMGAEAFF.

In this sample, this clone turned up once. CDR3 sequence: CASSQDRGRTGELFF. In DNA form, the CDR3 reads TGTGCCAGCAGCCAGGACAGGGGGCGTACCGGGGAGCTGTTTTTT. The chain combines TRBV6-5 with TRBJ2-2, with 11 bases matching TRBD1. Losses at the gene ends were 6 bases for V and 5 bases for J; bases not matched to a gene: 5. Germline-derived CDR1 and CDR2 are MNHEY and SVGAGI. The CDR3 is made up of 15 amino acids.

The genes are TRBV7-2 and TRBJ2-5, with 14 bases identical to TRBD2. Germline CDR1 and CDR2: SGHTA and FQGNSA. V lost 3 bases and J lost 5; bases outside the gene matches: 5. The CDR3 runs to 16 residues. Here the CDR3 DNA reads TGTGCCAGCAGCTTGAGACTAGCGGGAGGGGGGGAGACCCAGTACTTC. Protein: CASSLRLAGGGETQYF.

This sequence joins TRBV9 and TRBJ1-5; a possible D gene is TRBD1 (6 bases). The CDR3 runs 14 residues. Germline CDR1 SGDLS, CDR2 YYNGEE. The ends were cut back, 4 bases at V and 7 bases at J, with 15 bases in the middle. The CDR3 is CASSSDRSGQPQHF. The CDR3 region has the DNA TGTGCCAGCAGCTCAGACAGGTCCGGGCAGCCCCAGCATTTT.